A single sample is the source of the 26 T cell receptor beta chains below, sequenced in a study of human T cells and chemical hapten exposure. Noted time point: pre-sensitization, week 0. As to treatment: therapeutic diphenylcyclopropenone sensitization with weekly scalp DPC. TCRdb re-called the RACE reads with MiXCR, one entry per CDR3 protein. Of some 360,000 distinct CDR3 sequences listed, approximately 5.1% are singletons. Sequenced here: whole blood, sampled in connection with sensitization to the hapten diphenylcyclopropenone (DPC). Receptor source: a woman aged 50 to 65 with alopecia areata. Some clones in this sample may be carry-over from other donors' samples.

The rearrangement uses TRBV30 and TRBJ1-5, with D possibly matching TRBD1 (6 bases). The CDR3 runs 15 residues. With 0 bases removed from V and 6 bases from J, the gap between germline ends came to 15 bases. Per the germline V gene, CDR1 is GTSNPN and CDR2 is SVGIG (reference sequence). The CDR3 here is CAWSVGWDIIQPQHF. CDR3 bases: TGTGCCTGGAGTGTAGGTTGGGACATAATTCAGCCCCAGCATTTT.

The chain recombines TRBV11-3 with TRBJ2-1; 8 nucleotides line up with TRBD2. CDR3 length: 16 amino acids. The ends lost 3 bases at V and 1 base at J; junction bases unmatched: 5. Germline V gene sequence: CDR1 SGHNT, CDR2 YENEEA. As DNA, the CDR3 is TGTGCCAGCAGCTTTCGATCTAGCGGGTCCTACAATGAGCAGTTCTTC. Translating it yields CASSFRSSGSYNEQFF.

The chain employs TRBV7-9 and TRBJ2-7; 10 positions match TRBD2. The CDR3 loop spans 14 amino acids. J lost 2 bases, V lost 9 bases, and 7 bases had no gene match. CDR1 is SEHNR, CDR2 FQNEAQ, per germline (reference sequence). CDR3 in DNA: TGTGCCAGTAAGCCTAGCGGGGGTCCCTACGAGCAGTACTTC. Translating it yields CASKPSGGPYEQYF.

J is TRBJ2-7 and V is TRBV12-3 or TRBV12-4, with D possibly TRBD2 on 6 matching bases. V was cut by 1 base and J by 4 bases, with 11 bases left in between. This CDR3 is 14 amino acids long. CDR3: CASSLGVAAYEQYF. In nucleotides, the CDR3 is TGTGCCAGCAGTTTAGGGGTAGCGGCGTACGAGCAGTACTTC.

At least ten counts were recorded for this clonotype. CDR3 sequence: CASSLDIFPSDRENQPQHF. CDR3 nucleotide sequence: TGTGCCAGCAGCTTAGATATATTCCCTTCTGACAGGGAGAATCAGCCCCAGCATTTT. The chain employs TRBV7-6 and TRBJ1-5; TRBD1 matches at 7 bases. This CDR3 has 19 amino acids. Germline values: CDR1 SGHVS, CDR2 FNYEAQ. J gave up 4 bases and V 1 base, and 16 bases lay outside the gene matches.

The V and J genes are TRBV29-1 and TRBJ2-2; D unclear. CDR3 length equals 13 residues. Germline V gives CDR1 SQVTM, CDR2 ANQGSEA. Trimming shortened V by 7 bases and J by 1 base, and 10 bases separated the two germline ends. CDR3 loop: CSAEAENTGELFF. The CDR3 DNA reads TGCAGCGCTGAGGCAGAGAACACCGGGGAGCTGTTTTTT.

This clonotype turned up a few times. This chain links TRBV7-2 with TRBJ1-5; D remains ambiguous. Trimming cost V 1 base and J 2 bases, with 12 bases left between them. This CDR3 comprises 16 residues. Germline V CDR1 and CDR2: SGHTA, FQGNSA. CDR3 nucleotide sequence: TGTGCCAGCAGCTTAGAACGACGCGGTGGCAATCAGCCCCAGCATTTT. Protein product: CASSLERRGGNQPQHF.

This clonotype turned up a few times. V gene TRBV7-2 combines with J gene TRBJ2-7, with D unresolved. Per germline, CDR1 SGHTA and CDR2 FQGNSA. This CDR3 has 15 residues. The V gene lost 1 base and the J gene lost 3 bases, with 13 bases spanning the gap. The CDR3 loop is CASSLEGLGVYEQYF. CDR3 DNA: TGTGCCAGCAGCTTAGAGGGCCTAGGAGTCTACGAGCAGTACTTC. The full variable domain, in which reference TRBV7-2 and TRBJ2-7 provide the parts outside the CDR3, is GAGVSQSPSNKVTEKGKDVELRCDPISGHTALYWYRQSLGQGLEFLIYFQGNSAPDKSGLPSDRFSAERTGGSVSTLTIQRTQQEDSAVYLCASSLEGLGVYEQYFGPGTRLTVT.

This clonotype was picked up many times. The gene calls are TRBV7-2 and TRBJ2-3; the D gene is possibly TRBD2 (7 bases). The CDR3 extends over 16 amino acids. The ends were cut back, 1 base at V and 1 base at J, with 12 bases in the middle. Germline V gives CDR1 SGHTA, CDR2 FQGNSA. The CDR3 spells CASSLDGGAGTDTQYF. The DNA for the CDR3 is TGTGCCAGCAGCTTAGATGGGGGGGCCGGCACAGATACGCAGTATTTT.

This chain links TRBV15 with TRBJ2-7; no clear D gene. The CDR3 contains 13 residues. Trimming left V 0 bases short and J 3 bases short, with 6 bases between. Germline V gives CDR1 LNHNV, CDR2 YYDKDF (reference sequence). The CDR3 nucleotides are TGTGCCACCAGCAGAGAGAAGCACTACGAGCAGTACTTC. Translation: CATSREKHYEQYF.

The table lists this clonotype with many counts. This chain uses TRBV4-1 with TRBJ1-2; 7 bases are a match to TRBD1. CDR3 length equals 18 residues. Unmatched junction bases numbered 12, after V lost 0 bases and J lost 2 bases. Germline-derived CDR1 and CDR2 are MGHRA and YSYEKL. The CDR3 DNA reads as TGCGCCAGCAGCCAAGAAGGGTTACGAGGCAGGGGGAACTATGGCTACACCTTC. Its protein product is CASSQEGLRGRGNYGYTF.

There are a few counts of this clonotype. The rearrangement links TRBV6-5 to TRBJ2-3; 15 bases agree with TRBD2. V lost 4 bases and J lost 7; bases outside the gene matches: 3. The CDR3 runs 15 residues. CDR1 and CDR2 from the germline V gene are MNHEY and SVGAGI. Written as DNA, the CDR3 is TGTGCCAGCAGTTTCGGGACTAGCGGGAGGAATACGCAGTATTTT. Protein sequence: CASSFGTSGRNTQYF.

This clonotype was seen at least ten times. This chain uses TRBV7-9 with TRBJ2-1; TRBD2 might be the D (6 bases). The CDR3 has 12 amino acids. Germline V CDR1 and CDR2: SEHNR, FQNEAQ (reference sequence). V gave up 6 bases and J gave up 7 bases, with 10 bases separating them. This chain's CDR3 is CASRTLANEQFF. CDR3 DNA: TGTGCCAGCAGGACACTAGCTAATGAGCAGTTCTTC.

This clonotype was seen a few times. V is TRBV15 and J is TRBJ1-2, with a tentative D call TRBD1 (5 bases). The CDR3 is made up of 16 amino acids. The germline V gene encodes CDR1 LNHNV and CDR2 YYDKDF (reference sequence). Trimming pared 4 bases from V and 8 bases from J, leaving 23 bases between. The CDR3 sequence is CATSTGRGGEFRGYTF. CDR3 sequence (DNA): TGTGCCACCAGCACGGGCAGAGGAGGGGAATTTAGAGGCTACACCTTC. Together with reference TRBV15 and TRBJ1-2, the CDR3 gives the full variable domain: DAMVIQNPRYQVTQFGKPVTLSCSQTLNHNVMYWYQQKSSQAPKLLFHYYDKDFNNEADTPDNFQSRRPNTSFCFLDIRSPGLGDTAMYLCATSTGRGGEFRGYTFGSGTRLTVV.

This clonotype was found many times. The chain uses TRBV2 and TRBJ2-1, with TRBD1 as a possible D gene (5 bases). This CDR3 has 12 amino acids. Germline V gene sequence: CDR1 SNHLY, CDR2 FYNNEI. Trimming took 8 bases from V and 7 from J, leaving 12 bases between them. In nucleotides, the CDR3 is TGTGCCAGCGGGGCGTTGGGTAATGAGCAGTTCTTC. Translating gives CASGALGNEQFF. The full variable domain, in which reference TRBV2 and TRBJ2-1 provide the parts outside the CDR3, is EPEVTQTPSHQVTQMGQEVILRCVPISNHLYFYWYRQILGQKVEFLVSFYNNEISEKSEIFDDQFSVERPDGSNFTLKIRSTKLEDSAMYFCASGALGNEQFFGPGTRLTVL.

The chain combines TRBV28 with TRBJ1-1, with 8 bases matching TRBD1. The CDR3 totals 16 residues. CDR1 and CDR2 from the germline V gene are MDHEN and SYDVKM. The J segment lost 3 bases and the V segment lost 3 bases, leaving 9 bases of the junction unmatched. The CDR3 DNA is TGTGCCAGCAGTTTCCCCGTGACAGGGGTAGACACTGAAGCTTTCTTT. Translating gives CASSFPVTGVDTEAFF.

This clonotype was observed many times. The chain recombines TRBV4-2 with TRBJ1-3; no clear D gene. Germline CDR1 and CDR2: LGHNA and YNFKEQ. Trimming left V 4 bases short and J 9 bases short, with 19 bases between. This CDR3 comprises 15 residues. The DNA for the CDR3 is TGTGCCAGCAGCCTACCCGAAAAGGCGGTCCCCACCATATATTTT. Its translation is CASSLPEKAVPTIYF.

This chain uses TRBV20-1 with TRBJ1-5; the match to TRBD1 covers 8 bases. V lost 5 bases, J lost 2 bases, and 5 bases stayed unmatched. The germline V gene has CDR1 DFQATT and CDR2 SNEGSKA (reference sequence). This CDR3 contains 14 residues. The CDR3 coding sequence is TGCAGTGCTCAGGGGGCGCACGGCAATCAGCCCCAGCATTTT. Encoded protein: CSAQGAHGNQPQHF.

V is TRBV4-2 and J is TRBJ1-2; 10 bases map to TRBD1. The CDR3 runs 17 residues. Germline CDR1 and CDR2: LGHNA and YNFKEQ. Trimming at V came to 0 bases and at J to 3 bases, leaving 7 bases not matched to a gene. CDR3 sequence: CASSQDHRGQGDYGYTF. CDR3 sequence (DNA): TGTGCCAGCAGCCAAGATCATCGCGGACAGGGGGACTATGGCTACACCTTC.

This clonotype was counted many times. The V call is TRBV12-3 or TRBV12-4, the J call TRBJ1-1, with 11 bases lining up with TRBD1. The V and J ends lost 8 bases and 5 bases, in that order; junction bases with no gene match: 7. The CDR3 is 14 amino acids. CDR3 bases: TGTGCCAGCGATAAACGGGACAGGGGGACTGAAGCTTTCTTT. It is translated as CASDKRDRGTEAFF.

Many counts were recorded for this clonotype. V usage is TRBV29-1 and J usage is TRBJ2-7, with TRBD2 identical over 9 bases. The CDR3 sequence is 13 residues long. V dropped 1 base and J dropped 6; count of bases not matched to a gene: 4. The V gene's germline CDR1 is SQVTM and CDR2 ANQGSEA. The CDR3 loop is CSVEGGTSIEQYF. The CDR3 DNA is TGCAGCGTTGAAGGGGGGACTAGCATCGAGCAGTACTTC.

The table lists this clonotype with many counts. The V gene is TRBV27, the J gene TRBJ2-1; 10 bases are a match to TRBD2. CDR3 length equals 16 residues. Germline V lookup: CDR1 MNHEY, CDR2 SMNVEV (reference sequence). Trimming at V came to 0 bases and at J to 7 bases, leaving 6 bases not matched to a gene. The CDR3 DNA sequence: TGTGCCAGCAGTTTATCCCTAGCGGGAGTTATAAATGAGCAGTTCTTC. Translation gives CASSLSLAGVINEQFF.

The chain is built from TRBV4-2 and TRBJ1-2, with no clear D. V dropped 3 bases and J dropped 4 bases, with 9 bases sitting between them. The length of the CDR3 is 13 residues. The germline gives CDR1 LGHNA, CDR2 YNFKEQ. The DNA for the CDR3 is TGTGCCAGCAGCCATGACGAGGCCTATGGCTACACCTTC. Amino acid sequence: CASSHDEAYGYTF.

This chain links TRBV3-1 with TRBJ2-3, with D perhaps TRBD1 or TRBD2 (5 bases each). The V and J ends lost 3 bases and 14 bases respectively, with 15 bases between them. CDR1 LGHDT and CDR2 YNNKEL come from the germline V gene (reference sequence). This CDR3 has 12 residues. This CDR3 reads CASSQRAGAPYF. CDR3 nucleotide sequence: TGTGCCAGCAGCCAGCGGGCCGGGGCGCCGTATTTT.

The gene calls are TRBV12-3 or TRBV12-4 and TRBJ1-1; no definite D call. The CDR3 has 14 residues. Trimming cost V 7 bases and J 1 base, with 13 bases left between them. This CDR3 is CASNGRAENTEAFF. The CDR3 DNA reads TGTGCCAGCAATGGTAGGGCCGAGAACACTGAAGCTTTCTTT.

This clonotype was found many times. This chain links TRBV7-9 with TRBJ1-6; a possible D gene is TRBD1 (5 bases). CDR1 SEHNR and CDR2 FQNEAQ come from the germline V gene (reference sequence). This CDR3 has 17 amino acids. Trimming removed 4 bases at V and 1 base at J, with 14 bases between. CDR3 coding DNA: TGTGCCAGCAGCTCCACAGGTCCCGAGTCCTATAATTCACCCCTCCACTTT. This encodes CASSSTGPESYNSPLHF.